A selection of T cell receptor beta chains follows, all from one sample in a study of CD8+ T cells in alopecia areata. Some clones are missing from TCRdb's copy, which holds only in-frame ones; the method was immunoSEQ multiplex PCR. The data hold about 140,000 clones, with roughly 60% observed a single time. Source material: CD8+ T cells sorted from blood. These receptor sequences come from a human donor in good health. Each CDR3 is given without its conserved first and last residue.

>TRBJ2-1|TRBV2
ASSGASGSIEQF
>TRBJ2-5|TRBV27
ASSPFEGQETQY
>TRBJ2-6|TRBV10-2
ATDKSGANVLT
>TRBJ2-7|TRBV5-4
ASSFPGTGRYEQY
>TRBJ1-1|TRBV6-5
ASSMGTGGNTEAF
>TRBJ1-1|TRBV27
ASSSGFLTEAF
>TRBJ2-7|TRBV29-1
SASGAREKSYEQY
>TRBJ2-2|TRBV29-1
SVVQDTGELF
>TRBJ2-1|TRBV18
ASSPPTSGRYNEQF
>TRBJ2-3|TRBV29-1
SVGEFEASTDTQY
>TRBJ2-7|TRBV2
ASEEIYEQY
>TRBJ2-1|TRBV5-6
ASSLGGDWQNEQF
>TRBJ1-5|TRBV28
ASSDRGWQPQH
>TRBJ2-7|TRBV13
ASSTGLAVTYEQY
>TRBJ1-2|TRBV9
ASSVGGTIDNYGYT
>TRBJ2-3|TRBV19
ASSTGLRADTQY
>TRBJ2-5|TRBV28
ASLPQEKETQY
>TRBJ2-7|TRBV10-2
ASSEVSSHEQY
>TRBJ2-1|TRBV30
AYPLAYNEQF
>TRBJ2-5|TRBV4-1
ASSQQLAGVGETQY
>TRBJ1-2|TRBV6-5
ASSLPWDPNYGYT
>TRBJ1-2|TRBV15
ATSSPERGRIASGGT
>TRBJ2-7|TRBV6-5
ASSYSRDRGEYEQY
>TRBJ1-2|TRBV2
ASSGTGPNYGYT
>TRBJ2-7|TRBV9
ASSESGTSYEQY
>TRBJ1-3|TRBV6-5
ASSSLWTVGNTIY
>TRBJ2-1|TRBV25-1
ASSEFGTGKF
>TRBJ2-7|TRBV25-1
ASSGLAGEYEQY
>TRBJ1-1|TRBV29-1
STRQGTNTEAF
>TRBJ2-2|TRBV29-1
SVLAGEGPAGELF
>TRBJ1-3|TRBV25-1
ASSEFRTALGNTIY
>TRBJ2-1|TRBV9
ASSASDSYNEQF
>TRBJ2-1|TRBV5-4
ASSRYNEQF
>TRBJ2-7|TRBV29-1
SVEDLGYVQY
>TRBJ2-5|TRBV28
ASRPEEGIQETQY
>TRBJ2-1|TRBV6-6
ASSQRQSSYNEQF
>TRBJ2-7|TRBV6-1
ASSPTGTVAYEQY
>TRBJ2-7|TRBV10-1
ARGPAITSYEQY
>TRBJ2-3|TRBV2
ASRTDGGAGAPDTQY
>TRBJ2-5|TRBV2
ASSEPKVETQY
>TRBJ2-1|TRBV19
ASSGTVDHNEQF
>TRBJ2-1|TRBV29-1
SDLAGEAYNEQF
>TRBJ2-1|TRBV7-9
ASSSPTGYNEQF
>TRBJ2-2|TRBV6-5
ASSSIVAGELF
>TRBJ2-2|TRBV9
ASSTSRDRTNTGELF
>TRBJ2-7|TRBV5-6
ASSLPGYEQY
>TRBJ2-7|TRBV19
ASSIGTGGYEQY